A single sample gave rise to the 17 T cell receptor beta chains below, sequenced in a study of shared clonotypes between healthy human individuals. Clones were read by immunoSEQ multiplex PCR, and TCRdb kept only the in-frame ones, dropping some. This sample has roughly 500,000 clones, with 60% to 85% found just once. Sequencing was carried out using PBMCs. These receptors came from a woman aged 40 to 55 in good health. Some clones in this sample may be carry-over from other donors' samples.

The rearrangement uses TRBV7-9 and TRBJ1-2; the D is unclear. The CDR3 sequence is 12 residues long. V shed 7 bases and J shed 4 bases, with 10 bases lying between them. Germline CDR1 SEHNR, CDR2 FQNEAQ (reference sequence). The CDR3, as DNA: TGTGCCAGCACTAGGGTAATCTATGGCTACACCTTC. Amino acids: CASTRVIYGYTF.

The CDR3: CASNALGSTNEKLFF. Written as DNA, the CDR3 is TGTGCCAGCAACGCCCTGGGGTCAACTAATGAAAAACTGTTTTTT. The chain recombines TRBV9 with TRBJ1-4, with D uncertain. Germline assignment: CDR1 SGDLS and CDR2 YYNGEE. There are 15 residues in the CDR3. Trimming stripped 6 bases from V and 0 bases from J, with 12 bases between.

Here the CDR3 DNA reads TGTGCCAGCAGGATAGGAGCGAACACCGGGGAGCTGTTTTTT. This sequence encodes CASRIGANTGELFF. This chain links TRBV7-3 with TRBJ2-2; unclear D gene. Per the germline V gene, CDR1 is SGHTA and CDR2 is FQGTGA. This CDR3 has 14 amino acids. The V gene lost 6 bases and the J gene lost 0 bases, with 8 bases spanning the gap.

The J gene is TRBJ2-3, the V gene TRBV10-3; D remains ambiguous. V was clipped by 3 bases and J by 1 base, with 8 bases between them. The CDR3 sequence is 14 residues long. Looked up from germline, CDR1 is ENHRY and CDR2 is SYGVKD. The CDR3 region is CAISEGMGTDTQYF. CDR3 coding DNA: TGTGCCATCAGTGAAGGGATGGGCACAGATACGCAGTATTTT.

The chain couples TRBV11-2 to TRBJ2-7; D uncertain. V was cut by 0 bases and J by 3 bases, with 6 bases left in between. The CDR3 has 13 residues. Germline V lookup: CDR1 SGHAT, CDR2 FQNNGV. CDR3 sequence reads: CASSLDRRYEQYF. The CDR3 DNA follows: TGTGCCAGCAGCTTAGATCGCCGCTACGAGCAGTACTTC.

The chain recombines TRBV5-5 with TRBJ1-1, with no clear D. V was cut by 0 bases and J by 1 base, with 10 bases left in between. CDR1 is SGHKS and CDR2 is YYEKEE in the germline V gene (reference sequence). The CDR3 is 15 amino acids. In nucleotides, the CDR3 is TGTGCCAGCAGCTTGGCCTTGGCCTCGAACACTGAAGCTTTCTTT. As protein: CASSLALASNTEAFF.

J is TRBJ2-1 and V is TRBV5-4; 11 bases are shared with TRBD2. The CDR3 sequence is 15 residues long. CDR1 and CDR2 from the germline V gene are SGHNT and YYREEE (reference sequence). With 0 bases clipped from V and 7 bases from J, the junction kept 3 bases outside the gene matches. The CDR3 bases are TGTGCCAGCAGCTTGGGGACTAGCGGGTTGAATGAGCAGTTCTTC. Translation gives CASSLGTSGLNEQFF. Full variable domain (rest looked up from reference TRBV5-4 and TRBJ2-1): ETGVTQSPTHLIKTRGQQVTLRCSSQSGHNTVSWYQQALGQGPQFIFQYYREEENGRGNFPPRFSGLQFPNYSSELNVNALELDDSALYLCASSLGTSGLNEQFFGPGTRLTVL.

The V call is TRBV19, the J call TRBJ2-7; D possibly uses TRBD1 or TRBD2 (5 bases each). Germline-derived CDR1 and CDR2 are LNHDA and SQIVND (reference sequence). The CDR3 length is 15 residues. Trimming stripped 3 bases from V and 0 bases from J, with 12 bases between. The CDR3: CASSIGAGISYEQYF. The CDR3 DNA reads TGTGCCAGTAGTATCGGGGCGGGTATCTCCTACGAGCAGTACTTC. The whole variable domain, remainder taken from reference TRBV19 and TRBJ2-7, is DGGITQSPKYLFRKEGQNVTLSCEQNLNHDAMYWYRQDPGQGLRLIYYSQIVNDFQKGDIAEGYSVSREKKESFPLTVTSAQKNPTAFYLCASSIGAGISYEQYFGPGTRLTVT.

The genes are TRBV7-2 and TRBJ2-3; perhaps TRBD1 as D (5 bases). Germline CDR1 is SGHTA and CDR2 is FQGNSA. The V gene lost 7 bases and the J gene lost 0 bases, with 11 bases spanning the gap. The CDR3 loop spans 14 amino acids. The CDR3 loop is CASTWGRSTDTQYF. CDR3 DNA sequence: TGTGCCAGCACCTGGGGCAGAAGCACAGATACGCAGTATTTT.

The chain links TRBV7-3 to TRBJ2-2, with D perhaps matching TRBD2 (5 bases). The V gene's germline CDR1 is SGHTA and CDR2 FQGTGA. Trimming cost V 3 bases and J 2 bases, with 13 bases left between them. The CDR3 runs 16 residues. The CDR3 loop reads CASSFRSGGNTGELFF. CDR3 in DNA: TGTGCCAGCAGCTTCAGGAGCGGCGGAAACACCGGGGAGCTGTTTTTT. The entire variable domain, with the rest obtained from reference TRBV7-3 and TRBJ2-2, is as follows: GAGVSQTPSNKVTEKGKYVELRCDPISGHTALYWYRQSLGQGPEFLIYFQGTGAADDSGLPNDRFFAVRPEGSVSTLKIQRTERGDSAVYLCASSFRSGGNTGELFFGEGSRLTVL.

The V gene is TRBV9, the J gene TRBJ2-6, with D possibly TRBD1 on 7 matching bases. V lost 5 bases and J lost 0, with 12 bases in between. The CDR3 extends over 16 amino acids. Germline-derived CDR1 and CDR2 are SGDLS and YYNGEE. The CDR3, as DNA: TGTGCCAGCAGTCCCAGGGGGGACTCTGGGGCCAACGTCCTGACTTTC. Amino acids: CASSPRGDSGANVLTF.

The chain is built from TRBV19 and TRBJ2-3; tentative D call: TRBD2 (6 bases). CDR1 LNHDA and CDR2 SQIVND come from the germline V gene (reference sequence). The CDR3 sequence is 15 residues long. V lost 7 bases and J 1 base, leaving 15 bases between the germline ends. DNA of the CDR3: TGTGCCAGTAAGGACGACCGGAGGGGCACAGATACGCAGTATTTT. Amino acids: CASKDDRRGTDTQYF.

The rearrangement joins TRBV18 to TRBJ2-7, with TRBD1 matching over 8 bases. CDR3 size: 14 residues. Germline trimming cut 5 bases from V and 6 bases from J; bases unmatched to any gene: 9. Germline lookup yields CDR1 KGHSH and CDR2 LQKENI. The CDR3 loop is CASSGTGLNTEQYF. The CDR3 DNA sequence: TGTGCCAGCTCAGGGACAGGCCTTAATACCGAGCAGTACTTC.

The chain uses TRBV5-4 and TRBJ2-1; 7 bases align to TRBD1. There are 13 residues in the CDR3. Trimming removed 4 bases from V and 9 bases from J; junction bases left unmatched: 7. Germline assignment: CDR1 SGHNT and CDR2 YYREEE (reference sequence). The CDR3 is CASSLQQGSEQFF. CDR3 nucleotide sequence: TGTGCCAGCAGCCTCCAACAGGGGTCTGAGCAGTTCTTC. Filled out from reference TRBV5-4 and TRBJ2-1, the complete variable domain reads ETGVTQSPTHLIKTRGQQVTLRCSSQSGHNTVSWYQQALGQGPQFIFQYYREEENGRGNFPPRFSGLQFPNYSSELNVNALELDDSALYLCASSLQQGSEQFFGPGTRLTVL.

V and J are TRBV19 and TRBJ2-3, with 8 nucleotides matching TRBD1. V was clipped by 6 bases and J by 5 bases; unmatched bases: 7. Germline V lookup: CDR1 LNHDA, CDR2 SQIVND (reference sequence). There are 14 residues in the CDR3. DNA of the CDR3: TGTGCCAGTAGCGCCAGGGGGCTTGGAGATACGCAGTATTTT. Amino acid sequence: CASSARGLGDTQYF. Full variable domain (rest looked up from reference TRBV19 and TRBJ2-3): DGGITQSPKYLFRKEGQNVTLSCEQNLNHDAMYWYRQDPGQGLRLIYYSQIVNDFQKGDIAEGYSVSREKKESFPLTVTSAQKNPTAFYLCASSARGLGDTQYFGPGTRLTVL.

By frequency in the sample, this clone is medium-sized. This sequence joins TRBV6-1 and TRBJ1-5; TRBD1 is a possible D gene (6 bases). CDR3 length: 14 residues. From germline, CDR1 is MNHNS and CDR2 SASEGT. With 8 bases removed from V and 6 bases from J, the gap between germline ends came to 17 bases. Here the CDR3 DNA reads TGTGCCAGCGCCCCCGAGGGGGGGGTTCAGCCCCAGCATTTT. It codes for CASAPEGGVQPQHF.

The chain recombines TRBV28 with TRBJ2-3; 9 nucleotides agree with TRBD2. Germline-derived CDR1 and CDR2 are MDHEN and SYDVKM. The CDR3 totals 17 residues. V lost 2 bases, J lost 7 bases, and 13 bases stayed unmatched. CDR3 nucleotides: TGTGCCAGCAGTTTAGGGTTAGCGGGAGAGTTTGTGTATACGCAGTATTTT. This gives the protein CASSLGLAGEFVYTQYF.